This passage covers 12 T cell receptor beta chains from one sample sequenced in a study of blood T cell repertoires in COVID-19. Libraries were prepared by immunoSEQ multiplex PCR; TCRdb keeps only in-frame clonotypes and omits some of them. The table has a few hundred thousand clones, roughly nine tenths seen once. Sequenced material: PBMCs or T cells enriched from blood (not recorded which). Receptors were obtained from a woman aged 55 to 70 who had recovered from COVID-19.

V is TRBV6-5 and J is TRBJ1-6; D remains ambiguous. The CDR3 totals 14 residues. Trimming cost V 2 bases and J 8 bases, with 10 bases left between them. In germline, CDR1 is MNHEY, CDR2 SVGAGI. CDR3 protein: CASSYEGGDSPLHF. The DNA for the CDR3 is TGTGCCAGCAGTTACGAGGGTGGTGATTCACCCCTCCACTTT.

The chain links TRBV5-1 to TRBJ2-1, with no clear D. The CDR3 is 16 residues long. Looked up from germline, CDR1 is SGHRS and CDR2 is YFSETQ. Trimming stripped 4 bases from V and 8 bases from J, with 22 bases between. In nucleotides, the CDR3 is TGCGCCAGCAGCCAAAATAAAAATAGCCATTTCTATGAGCAGTTCTTC. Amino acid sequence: CASSQNKNSHFYEQFF.

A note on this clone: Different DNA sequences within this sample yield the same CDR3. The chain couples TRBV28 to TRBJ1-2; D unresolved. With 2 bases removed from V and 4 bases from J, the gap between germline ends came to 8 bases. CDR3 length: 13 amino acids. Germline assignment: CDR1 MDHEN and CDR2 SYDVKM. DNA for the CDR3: TGTGCCAGCAGTTTAAGAGGGCTCTATGGCTACACCTTC. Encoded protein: CASSLRGLYGYTF.

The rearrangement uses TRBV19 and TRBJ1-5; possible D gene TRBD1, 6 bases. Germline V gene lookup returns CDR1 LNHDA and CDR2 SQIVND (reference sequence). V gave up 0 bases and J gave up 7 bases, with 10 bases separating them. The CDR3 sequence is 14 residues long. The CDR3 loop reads CASSIDPGDQPQHF. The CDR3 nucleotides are TGTGCCAGTAGTATAGATCCAGGGGACCAGCCCCAGCATTTT.

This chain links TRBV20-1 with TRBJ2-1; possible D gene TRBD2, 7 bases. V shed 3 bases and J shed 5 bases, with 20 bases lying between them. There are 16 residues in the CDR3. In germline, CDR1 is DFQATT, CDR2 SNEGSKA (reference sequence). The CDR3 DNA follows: TGCAGTGCTAGTATGGGAGGGGGGGCCGTAAACAATGAGCAGTTCTTC. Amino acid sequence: CSASMGGGAVNNEQFF.

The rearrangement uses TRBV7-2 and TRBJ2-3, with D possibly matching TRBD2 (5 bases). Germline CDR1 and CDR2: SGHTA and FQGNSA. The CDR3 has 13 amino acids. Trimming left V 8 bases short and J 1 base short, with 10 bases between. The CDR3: CASGAERTDTQYF. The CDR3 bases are TGTGCCAGCGGAGCGGAACGCACAGATACGCAGTATTTT.

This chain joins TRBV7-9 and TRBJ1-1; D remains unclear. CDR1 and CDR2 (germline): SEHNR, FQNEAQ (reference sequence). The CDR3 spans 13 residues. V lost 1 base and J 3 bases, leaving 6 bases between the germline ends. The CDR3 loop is CASSLGAYTEAFF. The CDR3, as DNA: TGTGCCAGCAGCTTAGGAGCTTACACTGAAGCTTTCTTT.

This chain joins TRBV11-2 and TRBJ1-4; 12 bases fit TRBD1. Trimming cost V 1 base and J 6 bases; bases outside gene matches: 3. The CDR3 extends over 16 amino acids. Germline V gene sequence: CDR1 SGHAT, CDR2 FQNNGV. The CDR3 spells CASSLGGTGGYEKLFF. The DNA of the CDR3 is TGTGCCAGCAGCTTAGGCGGGACAGGGGGCTATGAAAAACTGTTTTTT.

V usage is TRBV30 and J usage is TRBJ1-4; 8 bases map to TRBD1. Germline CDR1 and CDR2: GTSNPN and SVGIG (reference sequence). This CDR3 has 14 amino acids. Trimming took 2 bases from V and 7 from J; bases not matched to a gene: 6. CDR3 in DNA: TGTGCCTGGAGTTATACAGGGGGAGGTGAAAAACTGTTTTTT. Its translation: CAWSYTGGGEKLFF.

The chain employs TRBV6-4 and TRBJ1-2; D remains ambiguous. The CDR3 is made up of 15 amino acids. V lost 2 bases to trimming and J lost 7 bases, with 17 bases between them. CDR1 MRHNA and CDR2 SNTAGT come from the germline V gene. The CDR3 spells CASSDPPITGSGYTF. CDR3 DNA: TGTGCCAGCAGTGACCCTCCGATTACGGGGAGTGGCTACACCTTC.

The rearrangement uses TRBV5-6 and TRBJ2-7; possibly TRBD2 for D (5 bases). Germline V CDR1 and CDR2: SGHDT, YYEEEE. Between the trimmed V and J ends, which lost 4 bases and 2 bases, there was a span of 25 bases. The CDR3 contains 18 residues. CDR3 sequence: CASSPSGWRSGKTYEQYF. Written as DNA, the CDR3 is TGTGCCAGCAGCCCCTCAGGATGGCGTTCGGGGAAGACCTACGAGCAGTACTTC.

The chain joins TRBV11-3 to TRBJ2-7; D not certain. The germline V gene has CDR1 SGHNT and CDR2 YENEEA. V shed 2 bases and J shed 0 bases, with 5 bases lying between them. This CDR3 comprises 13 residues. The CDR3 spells CASSLRHSYEQYF. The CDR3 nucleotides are TGTGCCAGCAGCTTAAGACACTCCTACGAGCAGTACTTC.